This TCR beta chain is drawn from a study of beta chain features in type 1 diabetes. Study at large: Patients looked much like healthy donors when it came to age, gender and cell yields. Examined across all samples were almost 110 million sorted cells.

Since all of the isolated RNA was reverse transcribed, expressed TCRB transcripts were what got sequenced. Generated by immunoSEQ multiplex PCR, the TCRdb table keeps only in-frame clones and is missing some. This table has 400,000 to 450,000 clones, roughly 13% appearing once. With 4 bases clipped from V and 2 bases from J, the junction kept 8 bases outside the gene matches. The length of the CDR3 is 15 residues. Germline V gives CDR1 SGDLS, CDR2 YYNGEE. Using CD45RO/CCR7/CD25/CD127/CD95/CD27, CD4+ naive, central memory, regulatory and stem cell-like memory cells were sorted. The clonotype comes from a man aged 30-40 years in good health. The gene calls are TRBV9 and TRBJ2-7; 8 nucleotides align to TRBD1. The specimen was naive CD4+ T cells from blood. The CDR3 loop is CASSPSAQGAYEQYF. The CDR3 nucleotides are TGTGCCAGCAGCCCTTCCGCACAGGGGGCCTACGAGCAGTACTTC.